One and the same sample provided the 15 T cell receptor beta chains below, sequenced in a study of CD8+ T cells in alopecia areata. RNA, once extracted, was reverse transcribed into cDNA for use as the sequencing template. Profiled with immunoSEQ multiplex PCR; TCRdb holds only in-frame clones, not every one. The data contain about 200,000 clones, about 56% of them singletons. The sequencing input was CD8+ T cells sorted from blood. Receptors were obtained from a human donor in good health.

In this sample, this clone turned up a few times. The chain combines TRBV9 with TRBJ1-3; maybe TRBD1 (5 bases). V lost 0 bases and J 2 bases, leaving 9 bases between the germline ends. Germline V gives CDR1 SGDLS, CDR2 YYNGEE. The CDR3 length is 15 residues. The CDR3 is CASSVVGGTGNTIYF. The CDR3 coding sequence is TGTGCCAGCAGCGTAGTCGGGGGGACTGGAAACACCATATATTTT.

The chain couples TRBV11-2 to TRBJ1-2; D is ambiguous. The CDR3 consists of 13 residues. V was trimmed by 5 bases and J by 8 bases, leaving 15 bases between them. Germline values: CDR1 SGHAT, CDR2 FQNNGV. The DNA of the CDR3 is TGTGCCAGCAGCCGAGAAAGGGATTGGGGCTACACCTTC. Translating it yields CASSRERDWGYTF.

This clone appeared a few times. The chain links TRBV19 to TRBJ1-1, with D hard to call. CDR1 LNHDA and CDR2 SQIVND come from the germline V gene (reference sequence). The V gene lost 9 bases and the J gene lost 1 base, with 12 bases spanning the gap. This CDR3 region has 13 residues. The CDR3 loop reads CASKGDGNTEAFF. The CDR3 DNA sequence: TGTGCCAGCAAGGGAGACGGGAACACTGAAGCTTTCTTT.

This clone has only a few counts. The chain joins TRBV27 to TRBJ1-3; the D gene is possibly TRBD1 (5 bases). V lost 2 bases and J lost 7, with 9 bases in between. Germline CDR1 MNHEY, CDR2 SMNVEV (reference sequence). CDR3 length equals 13 residues. The CDR3 region is CASSLGRGNTIYF. The DNA for the CDR3 is TGTGCCAGCAGTTTAGGAAGGGGTAACACCATATATTTT.

This clone came up a few times. The J gene is TRBJ1-1, the V gene TRBV13; D is perhaps TRBD1 (6 bases). This CDR3 contains 17 residues. CDR1 PRHDT and CDR2 FYEKMQ come from the germline V gene (reference sequence). V was shortened by 2 bases and J by 5 bases, with 21 bases between the two germline ends. Here the CDR3 reads CASSLLAGRGVRTEAFF. CDR3 bases: TGTGCCAGCAGCTTATTGGCCGGAAGGGGGGTTCGTACTGAAGCTTTCTTT.

This clone was observed a few times. The chain employs TRBV5-4 and TRBJ2-1; D remains unclear. Trimming removed 4 bases from V and 5 bases from J, with 13 bases in between. The CDR3 runs to 14 residues. Germline CDR1 and CDR2: SGHNT and YYREEE (reference sequence). The CDR3: CASSNPTLDNEQFF. The CDR3 DNA reads TGTGCCAGCAGCAACCCAACCCTCGACAATGAGCAGTTCTTC.

The genes are TRBV27 and TRBJ1-2, with TRBD1 as a possible D gene (6 bases). The CDR3 has 14 residues. V lost 8 bases to trimming and J lost 0 bases, with 13 bases between them. Germline V lookup: CDR1 MNHEY, CDR2 SMNVEV (reference sequence). CDR3 residues: CASSIQGTNYGYTF. CDR3 sequence (DNA): TGTGCCAGCTCTATCCAGGGGACTAACTATGGCTACACCTTC.

The chain recombines TRBV29-1 with TRBJ2-2; 8 nucleotides match TRBD2. Per the germline V gene, CDR1 is SQVTM and CDR2 is ANQGSEA. Unmatched junction bases numbered 4, after V lost 6 bases and J lost 7 bases. This CDR3 contains 12 residues. The CDR3 spells CSVTLADGELFF. The CDR3 DNA reads TGCAGCGTGACACTAGCGGACGGGGAGCTGTTTTTT.

The CDR3 coding sequence is TGTGCCAGCAGCCCGCCCGGGGAGCTGTTTTTT. This gives the protein CASSPPGELFF. J is TRBJ2-2 and V is TRBV4-2; D call uncertain. The germline V gene has CDR1 LGHNA and CDR2 YNFKEQ. The CDR3 runs 11 residues. The ends were cut back, 4 bases at V and 6 bases at J, with 3 bases in the middle.

The V gene is TRBV4-1, the J gene TRBJ2-3, with D possibly matching TRBD2 (6 bases). Germline V gene data show CDR1 as MGHRA and CDR2 as YSYEKL. The CDR3 is 19 residues long. The ends were cut back, 0 bases at V and 0 bases at J, with 19 bases in the middle. CDR3 DNA sequence: TGCGCCAGCAGCCAAGAAGCGGGCTTCCCCCACTCTAGCACAGATACGCAGTATTTT. Protein: CASSQEAGFPHSSTDTQYF.

This clone was counted a few times. The chain recombines TRBV13 with TRBJ1-1; D is perhaps TRBD1 (5 bases). The germline V gene has CDR1 PRHDT and CDR2 FYEKMQ (reference sequence). The CDR3 has 14 residues. Trimming removed 5 bases from V and 1 base from J, with 11 bases in between. The CDR3 protein is CASSTGPSNTEAFF. The CDR3 DNA follows: TGTGCCAGCAGCACGGGACCTTCGAACACTGAAGCTTTCTTT.

The CDR3 region has the DNA TGTGCCAGCCTAGGGGGCTCAGACCTGAACACTGAAGCTTTCTTT. Protein sequence: CASLGGSDLNTEAFF. The V call is TRBV6-5, the J call TRBJ1-1; 7 bases fit TRBD1. Germline values: CDR1 MNHEY, CDR2 SVGAGI. The CDR3 extends over 15 amino acids. V shed 8 bases and J 0 bases; nucleotides not matched to a gene: 9.

Comment on this clone: Other DNA sequences of this sample code for an identical CDR3. The rearrangement links TRBV29-1 to TRBJ1-2; D might be TRBD1 (5 bases). The CDR3 is 9 amino acids. Germline V gene data show CDR1 as SQVTM and CDR2 as ANQGSEA. Trimming cost V 6 bases and J 6 bases, with 5 bases left between them. The CDR3 reads CSVDNGYTF. DNA for the CDR3: TGCAGCGTGGACAATGGCTACACCTTC.

There are a few counts of this clone. This rearrangement joins TRBV14 to TRBJ2-1; D tentatively fits TRBD1 or TRBD2 (5 bases each). The V and J ends lost 1 base and 10 bases respectively, with 14 bases between them. The CDR3 has 14 amino acids. Looked up from germline, CDR1 is SGHDN and CDR2 is FVKESK. The CDR3 DNA reads as TGTGCCAGCAGCCAAGTGCCCGGATGGGGGGAGCAGTTCTTC. Encoded protein: CASSQVPGWGEQFF.

This clone was detected only a few times. The chain uses TRBV5-4 and TRBJ1-1; D uncertain. The germline V gene encodes CDR1 SGHNT and CDR2 YYREEE (reference sequence). The V gene lost 5 bases and the J gene lost 1 base, with 15 bases spanning the gap. The CDR3 covers 15 residues. CDR3 DNA: TGTGCCAGCAGTCCCATCGAAGGAGGGAACACTGAAGCTTTCTTT. It translates to CASSPIEGGNTEAFF. Full variable domain (missing parts from reference TRBV5-4 and TRBJ1-1): ETGVTQSPTHLIKTRGQQVTLRCSSQSGHNTVSWYQQALGQGPQFIFQYYREEENGRGNFPPRFSGLQFPNYSSELNVNALELDDSALYLCASSPIEGGNTEAFFGQGTRLTVV.